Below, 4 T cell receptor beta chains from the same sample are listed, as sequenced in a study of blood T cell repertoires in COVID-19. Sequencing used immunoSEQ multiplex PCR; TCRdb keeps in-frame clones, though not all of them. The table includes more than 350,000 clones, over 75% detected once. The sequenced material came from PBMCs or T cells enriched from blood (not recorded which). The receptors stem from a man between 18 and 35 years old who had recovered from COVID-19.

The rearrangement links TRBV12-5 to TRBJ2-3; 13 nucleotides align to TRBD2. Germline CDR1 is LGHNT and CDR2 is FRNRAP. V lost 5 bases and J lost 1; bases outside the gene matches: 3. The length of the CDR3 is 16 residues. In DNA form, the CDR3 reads TGTGCTAGTGGTCCCGGGACTAGCGGGGGCACAGATACGCAGTATTTT. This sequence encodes CASGPGTSGGTDTQYF.

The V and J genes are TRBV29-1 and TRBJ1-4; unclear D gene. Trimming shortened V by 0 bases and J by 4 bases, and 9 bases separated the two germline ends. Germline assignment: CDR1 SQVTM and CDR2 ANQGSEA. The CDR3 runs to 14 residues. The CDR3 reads CSVEDPSFNEKLFF. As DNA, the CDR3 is TGCAGCGTTGAAGATCCTAGTTTTAATGAAAAACTGTTTTTT. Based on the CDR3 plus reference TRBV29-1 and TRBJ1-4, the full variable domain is SAVISQKPSRDICQRGTSLTIQCQVDSQVTMMFWYRQQPGQSLTLIATANQGSEATYESGFVIDKFPISRPNLTFSTLTVSNMSPEDSSIYLCSVEDPSFNEKLFFGSGTQLSVL.

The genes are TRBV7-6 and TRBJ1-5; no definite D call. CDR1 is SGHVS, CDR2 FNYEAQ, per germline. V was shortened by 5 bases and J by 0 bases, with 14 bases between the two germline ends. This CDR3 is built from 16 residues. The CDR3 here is CASSPGGPYSNQPQHF. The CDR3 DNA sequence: TGTGCCAGCAGCCCAGGTGGTCCTTATAGCAATCAGCCCCAGCATTTT.

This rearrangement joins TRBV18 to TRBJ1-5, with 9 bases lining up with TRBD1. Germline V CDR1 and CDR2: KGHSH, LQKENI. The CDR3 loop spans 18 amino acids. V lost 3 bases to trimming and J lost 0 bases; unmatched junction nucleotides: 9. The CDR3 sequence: CASSPDRGTNYSNQPQHF. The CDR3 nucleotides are TGTGCCAGCTCACCGGACAGGGGCACCAATTATAGCAATCAGCCCCAGCATTTT.